The 21 T cell receptor beta chains presented below share a single source sample, sequenced in a study of shared clonotypes between healthy human individuals. Sequencing was performed with immunoSEQ multiplex PCR; in TCRdb, only in-frame clones are kept and a portion is missing. There are approximately 1.4 million clones in the sample; 98% occur only once, and roughly 0.45% lies in the top ten. The sample consisted of naive CD4+ T cells sorted from blood. The subset is: CD45RA+ positively selected. The receptors shown here come from a man aged 25-45 years in good health.

This clone was picked up one time. This specimen includes other DNA sequences encoding the same CDR3. This chain joins TRBV28 and TRBJ1-2; D is perhaps TRBD1 (5 bases). The V and J ends lost 1 base and 6 bases respectively, with 6 bases between them. This CDR3 contains 12 residues. Germline lookup yields CDR1 MDHEN and CDR2 SYDVKM. In DNA, the CDR3 is TGTGCCAGCAGTTTATCAGGGCATGGCTACACCTTC. This encodes CASSLSGHGYTF.

V and J are TRBV2 and TRBJ1-1, with D uncertain. The CDR3 is made up of 11 amino acids. With 4 bases removed from V and 8 bases from J, the gap between germline ends came to 8 bases. Per the germline V gene, CDR1 is SNHLY and CDR2 is FYNNEI. The CDR3 nucleotides read TGTGCCAGCAGTGTAGAACTGGAAGCTTTCTTT. As protein: CASSVELEAFF.

This chain uses TRBV6-5 with TRBJ1-2; 8 nucleotides agree with TRBD1. J lost 8 bases, V lost 6 bases, and 11 bases had no gene match. The CDR3 covers 14 residues. Germline V gives CDR1 MNHEY, CDR2 SVGAGI. DNA for the CDR3: TGTGCCAGCAGGATAACCCAGGGGGCACAAGGCTACACCTTC. Its translation is CASRITQGAQGYTF.

The chain combines TRBV30 with TRBJ1-2; 7 bases map to TRBD1. The CDR3 totals 13 residues. J was trimmed by 4 bases and V by 5 bases; bases with no gene match: 7. In germline, CDR1 is GTSNPN, CDR2 SVGIG (reference sequence). For the CDR3, the DNA is TGTGCCTGGGGACCGGGACAGACCTATGGCTACACCTTC. Residues: CAWGPGQTYGYTF.

The J gene is TRBJ2-6, the V gene TRBV18; 13 bases align to TRBD2. V was clipped by 2 bases and J by 2 bases; unmatched bases: 3. Germline assignment: CDR1 KGHSH and CDR2 LQKENI. CDR3 length: 18 amino acids. The CDR3 DNA reads TGTGCCAGCTCACCATCGGGGACTAGCGGGACTGGGGCCAACGTCCTGACTTTC. Translated: CASSPSGTSGTGANVLTF.

The chain links TRBV15 to TRBJ2-7, with TRBD1 identical over 9 bases. The germline V gene encodes CDR1 LNHNV and CDR2 YYDKDF (reference sequence). This CDR3 spans 20 amino acids. V shed 4 bases, J shed 2 bases, and the junction held 21 bases outside the gene matches. CDR3 nucleotide sequence: TGTGCCACCAGCAAAAGCACCGGGACAGGGAGATCCTGGCGGGCCTACGAGCAGTACTTC. It specifies CATSKSTGTGRSWRAYEQYF.

The rearrangement joins TRBV30 to TRBJ2-5, with D possibly TRBD1 on 6 matching bases. In germline, CDR1 is GTSNPN, CDR2 SVGIG (reference sequence). V was shortened by 2 bases and J by 5 bases, with 12 bases between the two germline ends. The CDR3 is 13 amino acids. As DNA, the CDR3 is TGTGCCTGGAGTAGGGGGTTGGTGGAGACCCAGTACTTC. Translating it yields CAWSRGLVETQYF.

J is TRBJ1-5 and V is TRBV30; the D gene is possibly TRBD1 (6 bases). V was shortened by 1 base and J by 6 bases, with 13 bases between the two germline ends. Germline V lookup: CDR1 GTSNPN, CDR2 SVGIG (reference sequence). The CDR3 is made up of 14 amino acids. The CDR3 coding sequence is TGTGCCTGGAGTGGTACAGGGATACGTCAGCCCCAGCATTTT. This gives the protein CAWSGTGIRQPQHF.

This chain uses TRBV28 with TRBJ1-4; the match to TRBD1 covers 7 bases. V lost 1 base, J lost 7 bases, and 6 bases stayed unmatched. This CDR3 comprises 15 residues. The germline V gene has CDR1 MDHEN and CDR2 SYDVKM. CDR3 sequence reads: CASSLLSGGSEKLFF. In DNA, the CDR3 is TGTGCCAGCAGTTTATTGTCAGGGGGGAGTGAAAAACTGTTTTTT.

This clone was found once. CDR3 residues: CASSVAGTSGAGELFF. The DNA of the CDR3 is TGTGCCAGCAGCGTAGCGGGGACTAGCGGGGCCGGGGAGCTGTTTTTT. The chain joins TRBV9 to TRBJ2-2; 13 bases agree with TRBD2. Germline lookup yields CDR1 SGDLS and CDR2 YYNGEE. CDR3 size: 16 residues. V lost 0 bases and J lost 6; bases outside the gene matches: 2. Supplemented by reference TRBV9 and TRBJ2-2, the full variable domain reads DSGVTQTPKHLITATGQRVTLRCSPRSGDLSVYWYQQSLDQGLQFLIQYYNGEERAKGNILERFSAQQFPDLHSELNLSSLELGDSALYFCASSVAGTSGAGELFFGEGSRLTVL.

V gene TRBV27 combines with J gene TRBJ2-3, with D possibly matching TRBD1 (5 bases). V was trimmed by 5 bases and J by 7 bases, leaving 22 bases between them. From germline, CDR1 is MNHEY and CDR2 SMNVEV (reference sequence). The length of the CDR3 is 16 residues. The chain's CDR3 is CASSPLAGIERYTQYF. In DNA, the CDR3 is TGTGCCAGCAGTCCCCTCGCAGGGATCGAGCGTTATACGCAGTATTTT.

The rearrangement links TRBV29-1 to TRBJ2-1; 7 bases are a match to TRBD2. V lost 4 bases and J lost 1; bases outside the gene matches: 4. The CDR3 has 14 residues. The V gene's germline CDR1 is SQVTM and CDR2 ANQGSEA. The CDR3 is CSVVTGGSYNEQFF. CDR3 nucleotide sequence: TGCAGCGTTGTAACGGGAGGATCCTACAATGAGCAGTTCTTC.

The rearrangement links TRBV5-1 to TRBJ2-7, with 10 bases matching TRBD1. Germline loops: CDR1 SGHRS, CDR2 YFSETQ. V shed 5 bases, J shed 0 bases, and the junction held 8 bases outside the gene matches. The CDR3 extends over 16 amino acids. In DNA form, the CDR3 reads TGCGCCAGCAGTCCCACCGGGACAGGGGTCTCCTACGAGCAGTACTTC. Its translation is CASSPTGTGVSYEQYF.

The CDR3 protein is CASSSYPTDLGDTQYF. In nucleotides, the CDR3 is TGTGCCAGCAGTTCATACCCGACCGACCTCGGAGATACGCAGTATTTT. The chain uses TRBV7-8 and TRBJ2-3; D is uncertain. Germline V gene sequence: CDR1 SGHVS, CDR2 FQNEAQ. Trimming cost V 6 bases and J 5 bases, with 21 bases left between them. The CDR3 is made up of 16 amino acids.

The chain couples TRBV7-8 to TRBJ1-2, with TRBD1 matching 8 bases. CDR1 is SGHVS and CDR2 is FQNEAQ in the germline V gene. Losses at the gene ends were 5 bases for V and 2 bases for J; bases not matched to a gene: 4. The CDR3 is made up of 14 amino acids. The CDR3 nucleotides are TGTGCCAGCAGCCCTGGACAGGGCAACTATGGCTACACCTTC. Translating gives CASSPGQGNYGYTF.

This sequence joins TRBV28 and TRBJ1-2, with 7 nucleotides matching TRBD1. Germline V gene sequence: CDR1 MDHEN, CDR2 SYDVKM. The CDR3 length is 15 residues. Losses at the gene ends were 5 bases for V and 2 bases for J; bases not matched to a gene: 8. CDR3 protein: CASSPGTAQNYGYTF. DNA of the CDR3: TGTGCCAGCAGTCCCGGGACAGCCCAGAACTATGGCTACACCTTC.

With respect to this clone: Within the sample, other DNA sequences also encode this same CDR3. The rearrangement uses TRBV5-1 and TRBJ2-5, with unresolved D. The CDR3 contains 12 residues. The V gene's germline CDR1 is SGHRS and CDR2 YFSETQ. The germline V and J ends were trimmed by 2 bases and 5 bases, with 7 bases remaining between them. CDR3 protein: CASSLSQETQYF. For the CDR3, the DNA is TGCGCCAGCAGCTTATCGCAGGAGACCCAGTACTTC.

A single count supports this clone. The genes are TRBV2 and TRBJ2-3, with D possibly TRBD1 on 6 matching bases. Germline-derived CDR1 and CDR2 are SNHLY and FYNNEI. The CDR3 covers 14 residues. V was trimmed by 8 bases and J by 0 bases, leaving 12 bases between them. The CDR3 bases are TGTGCCAGCCAATCGCAGGGGAGCACAGATACGCAGTATTTT. It codes for CASQSQGSTDTQYF.

The chain employs TRBV7-9 and TRBJ1-1; 7 bases agree with TRBD1. Germline values: CDR1 SEHNR, CDR2 FQNEAQ (reference sequence). This CDR3 is 16 amino acids long. V was clipped by 5 bases and J by 3 bases; unmatched bases: 12. The CDR3 DNA follows: TGTGCCAGCAGCCTAACGCCGACAGGGTGGGACACTGAAGCTTTCTTT. This gives the protein CASSLTPTGWDTEAFF.

This clone has a single count. The chain combines TRBV19 with TRBJ2-7; 8 positions match TRBD1. The CDR3 covers 14 residues. Trimming removed 6 bases from V and 3 bases from J; junction bases left unmatched: 7. Germline V gene lookup returns CDR1 LNHDA and CDR2 SQIVND (reference sequence). Here the CDR3 DNA reads TGTGCCAGTAGCCTTTCCAGGGGGCACTACGAGCAGTACTTC. Its protein is CASSLSRGHYEQYF.

On this clone: Additional DNA sequences in this sample encode the identical CDR3. The J gene is TRBJ1-5, the V gene TRBV7-2, with D uncertain. Germline CDR1 is SGHTA and CDR2 is FQGNSA. V dropped 1 base and J dropped 4 bases, with 2 bases sitting between them. This CDR3 is built from 12 residues. CDR3 sequence: CASSLDNQPQHF. The CDR3 DNA reads TGTGCCAGCAGCTTAGATAATCAGCCCCAGCATTTT.